These T cell receptor beta chains were read from a single sample in a study of siplizumab effects on memory and regulatory T cells. Using immunoSEQ multiplex PCR, the repertoire was profiled, and TCRdb retains in-frame clones only, with some absent. This sample carries 95,000 to 110,000 clones, 93% of them seen once, and the ten largest clones take approximately 0.58%. Input material: Tregs sorted from blood. Source of these receptors: a human donor in good health. Both conserved end residues are part of each CDR3. D genes are given only for firm matches. Clone size is given for some rows only: seen once, a few or many times, or a class if the clone is expanded.

clone size: -; D gene: -; V gene: TRBV9; J gene: TRBJ1-6; CDR3 protein: CASSVGYNSPLHF; CDR3 DNA: TGTGCCAGCAGCGTTGGTTATAATTCACCCCTCCACTTT
clone size: -; D gene: -; V gene: TRBV14; J gene: TRBJ2-2; CDR3 protein: CASSLRYPNSYTGELFF; CDR3 DNA: TGTGCCAGCAGCCTAAGATACCCCAACTCCTACACCGGGGAGCTGTTTTTT
clone size: -; D gene: -; V gene: TRBV20-1; J gene: TRBJ1-2; CDR3 protein: CSVQAINGYTF; CDR3 DNA: TGCAGTGTTCAAGCTATTAATGGCTACACCTTC
clone size: -; D gene: -; V gene: TRBV29-1; J gene: TRBJ2-5; CDR3 protein: CSVVPSAETQYF; CDR3 DNA: TGCAGCGTTGTACCCTCGGCGGAGACCCAGTACTTC
clone size: -; D gene: -; V gene: TRBV29-1; J gene: TRBJ1-2; CDR3 protein: CSDLRGAYGYTF; CDR3 DNA: TGCAGCGATCTACGAGGAGCATATGGCTACACCTTC
clone size: once; D gene: -; V gene: TRBV11-2; J gene: TRBJ2-6; CDR3 protein: CASSLGGLSSGANVLTF; CDR3 DNA: TGTGCCAGCAGCTTAGGGGGACTGAGCTCTGGGGCCAACGTCCTGACTTTC
clone size: -; D gene: -; V gene: TRBV11-2; J gene: TRBJ1-3; CDR3 protein: CASSLGISSGNTIYF; CDR3 DNA: TGTGCCAGCAGCTTGGGGATTAGCTCTGGAAACACCATATATTTT
clone size: -; D gene: -; V gene: TRBV5-1; J gene: TRBJ1-1; CDR3 protein: CASSDRNSNTEAFF; CDR3 DNA: TGCGCCAGCTCCGACAGAAACTCGAACACTGAAGCTTTCTTT
clone size: -; D gene: -; V gene: TRBV29-1; J gene: TRBJ1-5; CDR3 protein: CSVGTGGQPQHF; CDR3 DNA: TGCAGCGTTGGTACAGGAGGACAGCCCCAGCATTTT
clone size: -; D gene: TRBD1; V gene: TRBV7-3; J gene: TRBJ2-3; CDR3 protein: CASSADREDTQYF; CDR3 DNA: TGTGCCAGCAGCGCCGACAGGGAGGATACGCAGTATTTT
clone size: -; D gene: TRBD2; V gene: TRBV2; J gene: TRBJ2-1; CDR3 protein: CASTQREGRNEQFF; CDR3 DNA: TGTGCCAGCACCCAGCGGGAGGGCCGGAATGAGCAGTTCTTC
clone size: -; D gene: -; V gene: TRBV5-1; J gene: TRBJ2-3; CDR3 protein: CASSYFKGGKTDTQYF; CDR3 DNA: TGCGCCAGCAGCTATTTTAAGGGGGGCAAGACAGATACGCAGTATTTT
clone size: -; D gene: -; V gene: TRBV29-1; J gene: TRBJ1-1; CDR3 protein: CSFRPDSYTEAFF; CDR3 DNA: TGCAGCTTCCGACCCGACAGCTACACTGAAGCTTTCTTT
clone size: once; D gene: -; V gene: TRBV9; J gene: TRBJ2-1; CDR3 protein: CASSPRAVGEQFF; CDR3 DNA: TGTGCCAGCAGCCCCCGTGCAGTGGGTGAGCAGTTCTTC
clone size: -; D gene: TRBD1; V gene: TRBV7-9; J gene: TRBJ1-2; CDR3 protein: CASSYSDRTYGYTF; CDR3 DNA: TGTGCCAGCAGCTACTCGGACAGGACCTATGGCTACACCTTC
clone size: -; D gene: -; V gene: TRBV5-1; J gene: TRBJ1-2; CDR3 protein: CASSPPSRPGNYGYTF; CDR3 DNA: TGCGCCAGCAGCCCCCCCTCCCGTCCAGGGAACTATGGCTACACCTTC
clone size: -; D gene: -; V gene: TRBV4-1; J gene: TRBJ2-5; CDR3 protein: CASKKMSRSETQYF; CDR3 DNA: TGCGCCAGCAAGAAAATGTCCCGCAGCGAGACCCAGTACTTC
clone size: -; D gene: TRBD2; V gene: TRBV4-1; J gene: TRBJ2-1; CDR3 protein: CASSQDLGAASGSYNEQFF; CDR3 DNA: TGCGCCAGCAGCCAAGATCTTGGGGCCGCTAGCGGCTCCTACAATGAGCAGTTCTTC
clone size: -; D gene: -; V gene: TRBV7-6; J gene: TRBJ1-5; CDR3 protein: CASSLAPEGQPQHF; CDR3 DNA: TGTGCCAGCAGCTTAGCGCCGGAGGGTCAGCCCCAGCATTTT
clone size: -; D gene: -; V gene: TRBV27; J gene: TRBJ1-6; CDR3 protein: CASSLDRNSPLHF; CDR3 DNA: TGTGCCAGCAGTTTGGATCGCAATTCACCCCTCCACTTT
clone size: -; D gene: -; V gene: TRBV5-1; J gene: TRBJ2-7; CDR3 protein: CASSLEYEQYF; CDR3 DNA: TGCGCCAGCAGCTTGGAGTACGAGCAGTACTTC
clone size: -; D gene: TRBD2; V gene: TRBV11-2; J gene: TRBJ2-3; CDR3 protein: CASSAPLARVDTQYF; CDR3 DNA: TGTGCCAGCAGCGCCCCACTAGCGAGGGTAGATACGCAGTATTTT